The rows below give T cell receptor beta chains drawn from one sample of a study of T cell changes during pregnancy in multiple sclerosis. TCRdb's copy holds only in-frame clones and misses some; the assay was immunoSEQ multiplex PCR. The sample has around 32,000 clones, 90% to 95% seen once. Specimen: CD8+ T cells from peripheral blood mononuclear cells, collected in the second trimester of pregnancy. These TCRs come from a female donor in good health, enrolled as a control in a pregnancy study. CDR3s include the opening cysteine and the closing phenylalanine or tryptophan. A D gene is named only where the DNA matches it firmly. Only part of the rows carry a size: once, few, many, or a class if the clone is expanded.

J | size | V | D | CDR3 | DNA
TRBJ2-7 | few | TRBV7-2 | . | CASSFGGNYEQYF | TGTGCCAGCAGCTTTGGAGGGAACTACGAGCAGTACTTC
TRBJ2-1 | . | TRBV28 | TRBD1 | CASTGTGDYNEQFF | TGTGCCAGCACCGGGACAGGGGACTACAATGAGCAGTTCTTC
TRBJ1-6 | few | TRBV9 | . | CASSVGSRVYSPLHF | TGTGCCAGCAGCGTAGGTTCCAGGGTTTATTCACCCCTCCACTTT
TRBJ2-1 | once | TRBV7-9 | TRBD1 | CASSLQGEEQFF | TGTGCCAGCAGCTTGCAGGGGGAAGAGCAGTTCTTC
TRBJ2-7 | . | TRBV9 | . | CASSGSRGEQYF | TGTGCCAGCAGCGGATCGAGGGGGGAGCAGTACTTC
TRBJ2-7 | . | TRBV7-2 | . | CASSFFTGTYEQYF | TGTGCCAGCAGCTTCTTCACGGGGACCTACGAGCAGTACTTC
TRBJ1-1 | . | TRBV5-6 | TRBD1 | CASSLGQGYTEAFF | TGTGCCAGCAGCTTGGGACAGGGGTACACTGAAGCTTTCTTT
TRBJ1-5 | once | TRBV4-3 | . | CASSRTGQGNQPQHF | TGCGCCAGCAGCCGGACTGGGCAGGGCAATCAGCCCCAGCATTTT
TRBJ1-5 | . | TRBV15 | TRBD1 | CATSRGLTGFNQPQHF | TGTGCCACCAGCAGAGGCCTGACAGGGTTCAATCAGCCCCAGCATTTT
TRBJ2-1 | . | TRBV5-1 | TRBD1 | CASSLLGGMGNEQFF | TGCGCCAGCAGCTTGTTAGGGGGCATGGGGAATGAGCAGTTCTTC
TRBJ2-2 | . | TRBV11-3 | TRBD1 | CASSLERFNRGNTGELFF | TGTGCCAGCAGCTTAGAAAGGTTTAACAGGGGGAACACCGGGGAGCTGTTTTTT
TRBJ2-3 | once | TRBV21-1 | . | CASSKGGTSGGGDTQYF | TGTGCCAGCAGCAAAGGGGGGACTAGCGGGGGTGGAGATACGCAGTATTTT
TRBJ1-5 | . | TRBV7-9 | TRBD1 | CASTSSAEVQGAKNQPQHF | TGTGCCAGCACCTCATCAGCGGAGGTACAGGGGGCGAAAAATCAGCCCCAGCATTTT
TRBJ1-1 | once | TRBV5-4 | . | CASSRGSGDEAFF | TGTGCCAGCAGCCGCGGCTCGGGGGATGAAGCTTTCTTT
TRBJ2-7 | once | TRBV10-3 | . | CAISEDSNYEQYF | TGTGCCATCAGTGAAGACAGTAACTACGAGCAGTACTTC
TRBJ2-7 | . | TRBV6-6 | . | CASSYLPYEQYF | TGTGCCAGCAGTTACCTCCCCTACGAGCAGTACTTC
TRBJ2-6 | medium-sized | TRBV4-3 | . | CASSQDQGTGANVLTF | TGCGCCAGCAGCCAAGACCAGGGGACCGGGGCCAACGTCCTGACTTTC
TRBJ2-7 | . | TRBV5-5 | . | CASSLGGGGNYEQYF | TGTGCCAGCAGCTTGGGGGGAGGGGGAAACTACGAGCAGTACTTC
TRBJ2-3 | . | TRBV5-6 | TRBD1 | CASSLLGTGRTDTQYF | TGTGCCAGCAGCTTGTTAGGGACAGGGCGCACAGATACGCAGTATTTT
TRBJ1-1 | . | TRBV7-9 | . | CASSLNTEAFF | TGTGCCAGCAGCCTAAACACTGAAGCTTTCTTT
TRBJ2-1 | . | TRBV30 | TRBD2 | CAWSLTSGGLYEQFF | TGTGCCTGGAGTCTTACTAGCGGGGGGTTATATGAGCAGTTCTTC
TRBJ1-2 | . | TRBV19 | TRBD1 | CASHGQGDYGYTF | TGTGCCAGTCATGGACAGGGAGACTATGGCTACACCTTC
TRBJ2-5 | . | TRBV7-3 | TRBD1 | CASSLKGGEETQYF | TGTGCCAGCAGCTTAAAAGGGGGCGAAGAGACCCAGTACTTC
TRBJ1-1 | . | TRBV19 | TRBD1 | CASSEGAVNTEAFF | TGTGCCAGTAGTGAGGGGGCGGTGAACACTGAAGCTTTCTTT
TRBJ1-2 | . | TRBV6-5 | TRBD1 | CASSRQGTDGYTF | TGTGCCAGCAGTCGACAGGGGACTGACGGCTACACCTTC
TRBJ2-3 | once | TRBV9 | TRBD2 | CASSVEVAGGTDTQYF | TGTGCCAGCAGCGTAGAGGTAGCGGGGGGGACAGATACGCAGTATTTT
TRBJ1-4 | . | TRBV27 | . | CASSGTRGEKLFF | TGTGCCAGCAGCGGGACCCGGGGGGAAAAACTGTTTTTT
TRBJ1-2 | . | TRBV6-5 | TRBD1 | CASSPGGGGYGYTF | TGTGCCAGCAGTCCAGGAGGGGGCGGCTATGGCTACACCTTC
TRBJ1-1 | . | TRBV19 | . | CASSAMSGGTEAFF | TGTGCCAGTAGTGCAATGTCGGGGGGGACTGAAGCTTTCTTT
TRBJ1-2 | . | TRBV30 | TRBD1 | CACDRGGYYGYTF | TGTGCCTGTGACAGGGGGGGTTACTATGGCTACACCTTC
TRBJ2-7 | . | TRBV5-6 | . | CASSSSGVGEQYF | TGTGCCAGCAGCTCATCAGGGGTGGGCGAGCAGTACTTC
TRBJ1-4 | . | TRBV5-6 | . | CASGKGRGNEKLFF | TGTGCCAGCGGTAAAGGGAGGGGTAATGAAAAACTGTTTTTT
TRBJ2-3 | . | TRBV6-5 | TRBD1 | CASRAGTGDTDTQYF | TGTGCCAGCAGAGCCGGGACAGGGGACACAGATACGCAGTATTTT
TRBJ1-2 | . | TRBV30 | . | CAWSVMGGSGYGYTF | TGTGCCTGGAGTGTAATGGGGGGATCGGGGTATGGCTACACCTTC
TRBJ2-7 | . | TRBV11-3 | TRBD1 | CASSLGQGVDEQYF | TGTGCCAGCAGCTTAGGACAGGGGGTCGACGAGCAGTACTTC
TRBJ2-7 | . | TRBV27 | TRBD1 | CTSSLSPGGYEQYF | TGTACCAGCAGTTTATCCCCAGGGGGTTACGAGCAGTACTTC
TRBJ1-3 | . | TRBV6-6 | . | CASRQDSGNTIYF | TGTGCCAGCAGGCAGGACTCTGGAAACACCATATATTTT
TRBJ1-1 | . | TRBV19 | . | CASTYGGMGTEAFF | TGTGCCAGTACTTACGGCGGAATGGGCACTGAAGCTTTCTTT
TRBJ1-2 | . | TRBV5-3 | . | CARSSSGFYGYTF | TGTGCCAGAAGCTCGTCAGGGTTTTATGGCTACACCTTC
TRBJ1-2 | medium-sized | TRBV2 | . | CASSVDGIAFYGYTF | TGTGCCAGCAGTGTCGACGGGATTGCGTTTTATGGCTACACCTTC
TRBJ1-2 | once | TRBV7-9 | TRBD1 | CASSRGQGTSTF | TGTGCCAGCAGTCGCGGACAGGGGACTTCCACCTTC
TRBJ1-5 | once | TRBV27 | . | CASSLQGINQPQHF | TGTGCCAGCAGTTTGCAGGGAATCAATCAGCCCCAGCATTTT
TRBJ1-1 | . | TRBV27 | TRBD1 | CASSSRPGQGRSGRTEAFF | TGTGCCAGCAGTTCGCGTCCGGGACAGGGAAGATCAGGTCGCACTGAAGCTTTCTTT
TRBJ1-3 | . | TRBV7-8 | TRBD1 | CASSPHRGQGNTIYF | TGTGCCAGCAGCCCCCACAGGGGGCAAGGAAACACCATATATTTT
TRBJ2-1 | . | TRBV6-6 | TRBD2 | CASSSGTSGYNEQFF | TGTGCCAGCAGTTCCGGGACTAGCGGGTACAATGAGCAGTTCTTC
TRBJ2-7 | . | TRBV2 | TRBD1 | CASSELDRAYEQYF | TGTGCCAGCAGTGAGCTTGACAGGGCTTACGAGCAGTACTTC
TRBJ1-1 | . | TRBV27 | . | CASSLRGEAFF | TGTGCCAGCAGTTTGCGGGGTGAAGCTTTCTTT
TRBJ2-5 | . | TRBV4-1 | . | CASSQAGETQYF | TGCGCCAGCAGCCAAGCGGGGGAGACCCAGTACTTC
TRBJ2-1 | . | TRBV19 | . | CASSPFPQDSFDEQFF | TGTGCCAGTAGTCCTTTTCCCCAGGACTCATTTGATGAGCAGTTCTTC